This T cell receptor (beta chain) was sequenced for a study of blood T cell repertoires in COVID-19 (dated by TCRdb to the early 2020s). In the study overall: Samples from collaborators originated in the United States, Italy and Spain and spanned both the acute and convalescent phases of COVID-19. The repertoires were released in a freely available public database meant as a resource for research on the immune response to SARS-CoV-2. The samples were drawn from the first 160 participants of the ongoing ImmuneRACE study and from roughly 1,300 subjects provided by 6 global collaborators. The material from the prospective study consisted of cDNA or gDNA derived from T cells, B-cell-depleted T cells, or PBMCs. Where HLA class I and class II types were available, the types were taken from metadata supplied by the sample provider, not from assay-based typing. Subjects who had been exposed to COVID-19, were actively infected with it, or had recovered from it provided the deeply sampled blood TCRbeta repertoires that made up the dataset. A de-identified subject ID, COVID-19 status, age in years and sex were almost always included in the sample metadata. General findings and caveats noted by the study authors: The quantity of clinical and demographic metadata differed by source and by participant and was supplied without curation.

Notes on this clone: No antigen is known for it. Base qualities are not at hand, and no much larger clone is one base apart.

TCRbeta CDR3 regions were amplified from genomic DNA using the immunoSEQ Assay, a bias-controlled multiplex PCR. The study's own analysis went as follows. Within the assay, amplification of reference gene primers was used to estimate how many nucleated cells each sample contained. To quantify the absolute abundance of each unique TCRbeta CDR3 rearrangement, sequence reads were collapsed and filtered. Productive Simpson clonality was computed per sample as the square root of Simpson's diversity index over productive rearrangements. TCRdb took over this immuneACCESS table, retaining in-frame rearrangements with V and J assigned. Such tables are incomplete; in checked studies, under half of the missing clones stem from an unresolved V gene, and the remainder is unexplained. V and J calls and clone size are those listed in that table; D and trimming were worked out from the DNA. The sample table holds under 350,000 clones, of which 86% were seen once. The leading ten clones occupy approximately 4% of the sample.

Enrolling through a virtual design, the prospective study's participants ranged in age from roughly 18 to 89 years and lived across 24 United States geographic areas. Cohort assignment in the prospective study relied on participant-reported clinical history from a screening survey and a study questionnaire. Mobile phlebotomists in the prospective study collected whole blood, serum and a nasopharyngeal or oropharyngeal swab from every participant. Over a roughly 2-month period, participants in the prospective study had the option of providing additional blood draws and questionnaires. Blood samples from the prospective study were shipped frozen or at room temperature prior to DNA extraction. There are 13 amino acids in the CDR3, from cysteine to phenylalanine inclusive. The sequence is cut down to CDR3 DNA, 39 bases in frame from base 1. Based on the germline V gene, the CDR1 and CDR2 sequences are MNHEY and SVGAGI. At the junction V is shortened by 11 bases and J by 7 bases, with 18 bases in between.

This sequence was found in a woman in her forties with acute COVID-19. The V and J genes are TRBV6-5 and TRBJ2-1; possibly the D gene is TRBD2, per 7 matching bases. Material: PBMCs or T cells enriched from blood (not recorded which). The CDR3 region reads CASRGGGPNEQFF. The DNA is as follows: TGTGCCTCCAGAGGGGGGGGGCCAAATGAGCAGTTCTTC.